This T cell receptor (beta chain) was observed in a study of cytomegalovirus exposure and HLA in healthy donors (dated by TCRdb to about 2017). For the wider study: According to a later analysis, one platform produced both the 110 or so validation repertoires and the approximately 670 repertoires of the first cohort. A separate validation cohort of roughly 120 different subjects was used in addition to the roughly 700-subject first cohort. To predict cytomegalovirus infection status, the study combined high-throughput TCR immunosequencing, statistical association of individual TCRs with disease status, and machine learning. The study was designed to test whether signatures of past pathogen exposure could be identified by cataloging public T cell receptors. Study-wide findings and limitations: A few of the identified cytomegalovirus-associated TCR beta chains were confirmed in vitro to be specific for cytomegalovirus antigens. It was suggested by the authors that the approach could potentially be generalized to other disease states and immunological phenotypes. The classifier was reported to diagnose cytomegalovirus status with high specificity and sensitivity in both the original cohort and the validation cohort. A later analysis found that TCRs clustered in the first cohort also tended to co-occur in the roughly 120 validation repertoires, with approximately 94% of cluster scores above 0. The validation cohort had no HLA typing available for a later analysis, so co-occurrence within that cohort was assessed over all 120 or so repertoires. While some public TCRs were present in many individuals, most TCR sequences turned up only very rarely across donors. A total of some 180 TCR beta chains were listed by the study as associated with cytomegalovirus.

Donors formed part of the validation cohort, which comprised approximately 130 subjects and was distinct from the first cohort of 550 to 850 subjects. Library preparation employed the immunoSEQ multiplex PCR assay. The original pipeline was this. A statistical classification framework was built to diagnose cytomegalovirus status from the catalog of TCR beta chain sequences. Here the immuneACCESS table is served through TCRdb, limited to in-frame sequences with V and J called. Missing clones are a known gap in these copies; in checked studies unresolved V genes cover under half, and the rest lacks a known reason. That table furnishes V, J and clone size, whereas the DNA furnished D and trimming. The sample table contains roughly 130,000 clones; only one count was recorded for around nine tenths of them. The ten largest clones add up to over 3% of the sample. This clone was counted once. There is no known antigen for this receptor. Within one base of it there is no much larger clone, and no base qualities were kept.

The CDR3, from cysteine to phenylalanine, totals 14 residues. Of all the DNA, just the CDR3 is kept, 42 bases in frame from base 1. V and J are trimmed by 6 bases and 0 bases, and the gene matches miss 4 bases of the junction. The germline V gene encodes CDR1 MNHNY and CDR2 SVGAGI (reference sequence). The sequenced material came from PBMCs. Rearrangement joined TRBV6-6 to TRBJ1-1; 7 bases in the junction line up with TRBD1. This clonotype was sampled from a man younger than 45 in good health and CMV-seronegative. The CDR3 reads CASRATGMNTEAFF. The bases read TGTGCCAGCAGGGCGACAGGGATGAACACTGAAGCTTTCTTT.